A selection of T cell receptor beta chains follows, all from one sample in a study of blood T cell repertoires in COVID-19. TCRdb's copy holds only in-frame clones and misses some; the assay was immunoSEQ multiplex PCR. The sample yields roughly 220,000 clones, approximately 83% seen once. Sequenced sample: PBMCs or T cells enriched from blood (not recorded which). The receptors here all came from a middle-aged woman with acute COVID-19. Both conserved end residues are part of each CDR3. Each record gives: CDR3 DNA, CDR3 protein, D gene, J gene, clone size, V gene. D genes are given only for firm matches. The listing skips clone size in some rows; elsewhere it reads once, few, many or a size class.

TGTGCCAGCAGCTTTACCCGGGATGAAAAACTGTTTTTT CASSFTRDEKLFF NA TRBJ1-4 NA TRBV7-2
TGTGCCACCAGTCTATCAGGGCCCCAAGAGACCCAGTACTTC CATSLSGPQETQYF NA TRBJ2-5 NA TRBV24-1
TGTGCCAGCAGTCCCGGGACTAGCTTTTACAATGAGCAGTTCTTC CASSPGTSFYNEQFF TRBD2 TRBJ2-1 NA TRBV6-2/TRBV6-3
TGTGCCAGCAGAGCGGATACGCAGTATTTT CASRADTQYF NA TRBJ2-3 NA TRBV27
TGTGCCAGCAGTCCCACGACAGGGAACCCCCACTCCTACGAGCAGTACTTC CASSPTTGNPHSYEQYF TRBD1 TRBJ2-7 NA TRBV27
TGTGCCAGCAGCTTTACAGGTCTGGGAGCTTTCTTT CASSFTGLGAFF NA TRBJ1-1 NA TRBV7-2
TGTGCCAGCAGCTTAGATGGACTAGGCGGCAATGAGCAGTTCTTC CASSLDGLGGNEQFF TRBD2 TRBJ2-1 NA TRBV11-2
TGTGCCAGCTCCTGGACTAGCCCCCCTGGGGAGCAGTTCTTC CASSWTSPPGEQFF TRBD2 TRBJ2-1 NA TRBV18
TGCGCCAGCAGCTTGGCGGGAGATGCAGATACGCAGTATTTT CASSLAGDADTQYF NA TRBJ2-3 NA TRBV5-1
TGCGCCAGCAGCCAGTCGGGGAGCAATCAGCCCCAGCATTTT CASSQSGSNQPQHF NA TRBJ1-5 NA TRBV10-1
TGTGCCAGCAGTTTGGAGGGTTCTCAGCCCCAGCATTTT CASSLEGSQPQHF NA TRBJ1-5 NA TRBV28
TGTGCCAGTAGTGCGATGAGGAATCAGCCCCAGCATTTT CASSAMRNQPQHF NA TRBJ1-5 NA TRBV19
TGTGCCAGTAGTAAGAGAATTTCGGTAACTAGCACAGATACGCAGTATTTT CASSKRISVTSTDTQYF NA TRBJ2-3 once TRBV19
TGTGCCAGCAGTCTATGGACAGGAACGGGCTATGGCTACACCTTC CASSLWTGTGYGYTF TRBD1 TRBJ1-2 NA TRBV5-4
TGTGCCATCAGTGATAGGACATCGGACCAATATTCACCCCTCCACTTT CAISDRTSDQYSPLHF NA TRBJ1-6 NA TRBV10-3
TGTGCCAGCAGAAGGGAGGAACACAATGAGCAGTTCTTC CASRREEHNEQFF NA TRBJ2-1 NA TRBV27
TGTGCCACCAGCAGCAGAGGGTTCTCCTATAATTCACCCCTCCACTTT CATSSRGFSYNSPLHF NA TRBJ1-6 NA TRBV15
TGTGCCAGCAGGGACACAACTTCTGGAAACACCATATATTTT CASRDTTSGNTIYF NA TRBJ1-3 NA TRBV6-1
TGCAGCGTTGAAACGGTCAGAGGCTCCTACAATGAGCAGTTCTTC CSVETVRGSYNEQFF NA TRBJ2-1 once TRBV29-1
TGTGCCAGCAGTTTTTTGAATCCCCGGTCTAGCAATCAGCCCCAGCATTTT CASSFLNPRSSNQPQHF NA TRBJ1-5 NA TRBV28
TGTGCCAGTAGTATAGTGAGCAAAGAGAGCGGCTACACCTTC CASSIVSKESGYTF NA TRBJ1-2 few TRBV19
TGTGCCAGCAGCCAAGAAGGGATCATAGATACAGGGGCCCCCTTTGTATATGGCTACACCTTC CASSQEGIIDTGAPFVYGYTF TRBD1 TRBJ1-2 NA TRBV3-1/TRBV3-2
TGTGCCACCAGTGATTATTCTCCCGGGAACACCGGGGAGCTGTTTTTT CATSDYSPGNTGELFF NA TRBJ2-2 NA TRBV24-1
TGTGCCAGCACCCCACTCCCCGGGGGCTCCTACAATGAGCAGTTCTTC CASTPLPGGSYNEQFF NA TRBJ2-1 NA TRBV28
TGTGCCACCAGTGATCCTTCTGGAGGTTATACGCAGTATTTT CATSDPSGGYTQYF NA TRBJ2-3 NA TRBV24-1
TGTGCCAGCAGCCAAGATCGGGACAGGGGGCGTGAGCAGTACTTC CASSQDRDRGREQYF TRBD1 TRBJ2-7 NA TRBV14
TGTGCCAGCAGCGAAACCGCGGGGGGGGGCAATCAGCCCCAGCATTTT CASSETAGGGNQPQHF NA TRBJ1-5 few TRBV6-1
TGTGCCACCTCGGTGGGACATCTGAGCAATCAGCCCCAGCATTTT CATSVGHLSNQPQHF NA TRBJ1-5 NA TRBV6-5
TGTGCCAGCAGGACTTTTAATGAAAAACTGTTTTTT CASRTFNEKLFF NA TRBJ1-4 NA TRBV28
TGTGCCAGCAGCCTTCAGGGTCGGACTGAAGCTTTCTTT CASSLQGRTEAFF NA TRBJ1-1 NA TRBV3-1/TRBV3-2
TGTGCCACCAGCCTCGGACTAGCGGGAGGGCCACGGGAGCAGTTCTTC CATSLGLAGGPREQFF TRBD2 TRBJ2-1 once TRBV24-1
TGTGCCAGCAGTTCCCCCGGGACAGGGACATACAATGAGCAGTTCTTC CASSSPGTGTYNEQFF TRBD1 TRBJ2-1 NA TRBV6-2/TRBV6-3
TGTGCCAGCAGCTCTAATAGAGGGAGATCACCCCTCCACTTT CASSSNRGRSPLHF NA TRBJ1-6 NA TRBV11-2
TGTGCCGGCTACAGGGGGCGGGATGAAGCTTTCTTT CAGYRGRDEAFF TRBD1 TRBJ1-1 NA TRBV30
TGTGCCAGCACCTTTTGGGACACCTACTACGAGCAGTACTTC CASTFWDTYYEQYF NA TRBJ2-7 NA TRBV7-8
TGTGCCAGCAGCTTGGGGGACTCCAACTACGAGCAGTACTTC CASSLGDSNYEQYF NA TRBJ2-7 NA TRBV5-6
TGCGCCAGCAGCCGAAACAGGGACACTGAAGCTTTCTTT CASSRNRDTEAFF NA TRBJ1-1 NA TRBV4-1
TGCAGTGCAATCGAACGCGGGAGGATCTACTTC CSAIERGRIYF TRBD2 TRBJ2-7 once TRBV20-1
TGTGCCAGCAGCTTCAGGGTGGCCGGGGAGCTGTTTTTT CASSFRVAGELFF NA TRBJ2-2 NA TRBV7-2
TGCGCCAGCAGCCAAGTCCCCAGCGGGAGGGCCCGTGTCGGGGAGCTGTTTTTT CASSQVPSGRARVGELFF TRBD2 TRBJ2-2 few TRBV4-3
TGTGCCAGCAGCTTAAAACCAGCGGGAGGGTTGACAGATACGCAGTATTTT CASSLKPAGGLTDTQYF TRBD2 TRBJ2-3 NA TRBV11-2
TGTGCCAGTAGTATTTGGCGGAGCGGGCCAGATACGCAGTATTTT CASSIWRSGPDTQYF NA TRBJ2-3 NA TRBV19
TGTGCCAGTAGAGTTAGCGGGAGCTCGGAGACCCAGTACTTC CASRVSGSSETQYF TRBD2 TRBJ2-5 NA TRBV19
TGTGCCAGCGGAGGGGACAGGAACACTGAAGCTTTCTTT CASGGDRNTEAFF TRBD1 TRBJ1-1 NA TRBV27
TGTGCCAGCAGTCTTGAGGCCCTCCCCTATGAAAAACTGTTTTTT CASSLEALPYEKLFF NA TRBJ1-4 NA TRBV6-5
TGCGCCAGGACTACAAGGACAGGGAGGAATGAGACCCAGTACTTC CARTTRTGRNETQYF TRBD1 TRBJ2-5 once TRBV10-1
TGTGCCAGCAGTGAGGAGGACAGGGCCGGAAACACCATATATTTT CASSEEDRAGNTIYF TRBD1 TRBJ1-3 NA TRBV2
TGTGCCAGCAGTTTTCCTACTAGCGGGATTTACGAGCAGTACTTC CASSFPTSGIYEQYF TRBD2 TRBJ2-7 NA TRBV27
TGTGCCAGCAGCCCTCCCCCCCAGCGGAGCACAGATACGCAGTATTTT CASSPPPQRSTDTQYF NA TRBJ2-3 NA TRBV7-4
TGTGCCAGCAGTTTAGGAGGGGGCTTCTACGAGCAGTACTTC CASSLGGGFYEQYF NA TRBJ2-7 NA TRBV27